The 19 T cell receptor beta chains below come from one sample, sequenced in a study of beta chain features in type 1 diabetes. The sequenced template was cDNA made from the entire isolated RNA. TCRdb's table, derived via immunoSEQ multiplex PCR, lists solely in-frame clones and lacks some. The sample lists under 300,000 clones, 27% occurring once. Specimen: central memory CD4+ T cells from blood. The receptors were sampled from a young man in good health.

A few counts support this clone. The rearrangement joins TRBV7-9 to TRBJ1-2; no reliable D call. The CDR3 sequence is 14 residues long. Germline V gene data show CDR1 as SEHNR and CDR2 as FQNEAQ (reference sequence). V gave up 7 bases and J gave up 4 bases, with 16 bases separating them. The CDR3 nucleotides are TGTGCCAGCACGGAGGTCCGGGCCGGCTATGGCTACACCTTC. It yields the protein CASTEVRAGYGYTF.

This clone was seen only a few times. The chain combines TRBV29-1 with TRBJ2-1; 9 nucleotides line up with TRBD1. CDR3 size: 14 residues. The germline V gene encodes CDR1 SQVTM and CDR2 ANQGSEA. In DNA form, the CDR3 reads TGCTGCGGCCTGGGACAGGGACTTAACAATGAGCAGTTCTTC. Translation: CCGLGQGLNNEQFF.

The rearrangement joins TRBV19 to TRBJ2-7; D gene uncertain. The V gene's germline CDR1 is LNHDA and CDR2 SQIVND (reference sequence). Trimming pared 5 bases from V and 9 bases from J, leaving 11 bases between. CDR3 size: 11 residues. The DNA of the CDR3 is TGTGCCAGTAGTCTCACAGATGGGCAGTACTTC. This sequence encodes CASSLTDGQYF.

The rearrangement uses TRBV11-2 and TRBJ1-2, with D possibly being TRBD1 (6 bases). CDR1 is SGHAT and CDR2 is FQNNGV in the germline V gene. The ends were cut back, 4 bases at V and 7 bases at J, with 10 bases in the middle. CDR3 size: 12 residues. The CDR3 nucleotides read TGTGCCAGCAGCTCAGGGGTCGGTGGCTACACCTTC. This codes for CASSSGVGGYTF.

The chain is built from TRBV18 and TRBJ1-3; D unclear. CDR3 size: 16 residues. With 2 bases removed from V and 0 bases from J, the gap between germline ends came to 11 bases. Germline V lookup: CDR1 KGHSH, CDR2 LQKENI. The CDR3 sequence is CASSPGVATSGNTIYF. The CDR3, as DNA: TGTGCCAGCTCACCAGGGGTGGCTACCTCTGGAAACACCATATATTTT.

In its sample, this clone was seen a few times. This chain uses TRBV5-1 with TRBJ2-3; D unclear. This CDR3 is 13 amino acids long. Germline lookup yields CDR1 SGHRS and CDR2 YFSETQ. The germline V and J ends were trimmed by 4 bases and 1 base, with 7 bases remaining between them. For the CDR3, the DNA is TGCGCCAGCAGCCCGGACGGCACAGATACGCAGTATTTT. Protein sequence: CASSPDGTDTQYF.

This clone was observed at least ten times. The chain recombines TRBV29-1 with TRBJ2-5; 7 bases are shared with TRBD2. V was pared by 5 bases and J by 5 bases, with 11 bases of the junction left unmatched. The CDR3 is made up of 14 amino acids. From germline, CDR1 is SQVTM and CDR2 ANQGSEA. The CDR3 nucleotides read TGCAGCGTTTCATCTAGCGGTAGCGGGGAGACCCAGTACTTC. Protein sequence: CSVSSSGSGETQYF.

The chain joins TRBV7-2 to TRBJ2-7; D remains ambiguous. CDR1 is SGHTA and CDR2 is FQGNSA in the germline V gene. There are 13 residues in the CDR3. V was trimmed by 5 bases and J by 2 bases, leaving 10 bases between them. CDR3 nucleotides: TGTGCCAGCAGCCCCTCGGCGGCCTACGAGCAGTACTTC. Its protein product is CASSPSAAYEQYF.

The genes are TRBV6-6 and TRBJ1-1; D is ambiguous. The CDR3 runs 12 residues. Trimming took off 5 bases at V and 4 bases at J, with 8 bases between the two ends. Germline loops: CDR1 MNHNY, CDR2 SVGAGI (reference sequence). CDR3 nucleotide sequence: TGTGCCAGCAGTAAAAGTCCCACTGAAGCTTTCTTT. It translates to CASSKSPTEAFF.

The gene calls are TRBV2 and TRBJ2-3; D remains ambiguous. The CDR3 covers 12 residues. Germline V lookup: CDR1 SNHLY, CDR2 FYNNEI. The V end was cut by 5 bases, the J end by 6 bases, with 9 bases between. CDR3 in amino acids: CASSLGLDTQYF. CDR3 bases: TGTGCCAGCAGTCTAGGGTTGGATACGCAGTATTTT. Based on the CDR3 plus reference TRBV2 and TRBJ2-3, the full variable domain is EPEVTQTPSHQVTQMGQEVILRCVPISNHLYFYWYRQILGQKVEFLVSFYNNEISEKSEIFDDQFSVERPDGSNFTLKIRSTKLEDSAMYFCASSLGLDTQYFGPGTRLTVL.

The J gene is TRBJ2-5, the V gene TRBV7-2, with 10 bases identical to TRBD2. Per germline, CDR1 SGHTA and CDR2 FQGNSA. This CDR3 is built from 15 residues. Trimming at V came to 1 base and at J to 5 bases, leaving 4 bases not matched to a gene. The CDR3 nucleotides are TGTGCCAGCAGCTTAGATAGCGGGGGGATGGAGACCCAGTACTTC. Protein: CASSLDSGGMETQYF.

The chain carries TRBV27 and TRBJ1-5; a possible D gene is TRBD1 (6 bases). Trimming took 10 bases from V and 5 from J, leaving 15 bases between them. CDR1 is MNHEY, CDR2 SMNVEV, per germline (reference sequence). The CDR3 contains 13 residues. The CDR3 DNA reads as TGTGCCACCAGGGGAAGGGAATATCAGCCCCAGCATTTT. Translated, it gives CATRGREYQPQHF.

This clone has only a few counts. The chain joins TRBV18 to TRBJ2-3; D perhaps matches TRBD1 (6 bases). V shed 6 bases and J shed 0 bases, with 13 bases lying between them. CDR3 size: 15 residues. Looked up from germline, CDR1 is KGHSH and CDR2 is LQKENI. CDR3 in amino acids: CASSHRQDSTDTQYF. The CDR3 nucleotides are TGTGCCAGCTCTCATCGACAGGATAGCACAGATACGCAGTATTTT.

A few counts support this clone. This chain connects TRBV4-3 to TRBJ2-5, with D perhaps TRBD2 (6 bases). Trimming stripped 4 bases from V and 5 bases from J, with 11 bases between. CDR1 is LGHNA, CDR2 YSLEER, per germline. The CDR3 sequence is 13 residues long. The CDR3 DNA is TGCGCCAGCAGCCCCTCTCGGGAGGAGACCCAGTACTTC. Its translation: CASSPSREETQYF.

The chain has TRBV9 and TRBJ2-3; TRBD1 or TRBD2 may be the D gene (6 bases each). Germline-derived CDR1 and CDR2 are SGDLS and YYNGEE. CDR3 length equals 15 residues. Trimming removed 0 bases from V and 1 base from J, with 9 bases in between. CDR3 in DNA: TGTGCCAGCAGCGTAGCGGGGGCTCGCACAGATACGCAGTATTTT. This encodes CASSVAGARTDTQYF. Filled out from reference TRBV9 and TRBJ2-3, the complete variable domain reads DSGVTQTPKHLITATGQRVTLRCSPRSGDLSVYWYQQSLDQGLQFLIQYYNGEERAKGNILERFSAQQFPDLHSELNLSSLELGDSALYFCASSVAGARTDTQYFGPGTRLTVL.

In DNA, the CDR3 is TGTGCCAGCAGTTACGGACAGGGAAACAATCAGCCCCAGCATTTT. This gives the protein CASSYGQGNNQPQHF. This rearrangement joins TRBV28 to TRBJ1-5, with 8 bases lining up with TRBD1. Germline CDR1 MDHEN, CDR2 SYDVKM. The ends lost 4 bases at V and 3 bases at J; junction bases unmatched: 5. The CDR3 has 15 amino acids. Full variable domain (remainder filled in from reference TRBV28 and TRBJ1-5): DVKVTQSSRYLVKRTGEKVFLECVQDMDHENMFWYRQDPGLGLRLIYFSYDVKMKEKGDIPEGYSVSREKKERFSLILESASTNQTSMYLCASSYGQGNNQPQHFGDGTRLSIL.

This chain connects TRBV30 to TRBJ1-3; 9 positions agree with TRBD1. CDR1 is GTSNPN, CDR2 SVGIG, per germline (reference sequence). The CDR3 has 15 amino acids. Trimming removed 2 bases from V and 2 bases from J; junction bases left unmatched: 4. The CDR3 is CAWSPGQGTGNTIYF. The CDR3 DNA follows: TGTGCCTGGAGTCCGGGACAGGGCACTGGAAACACCATATATTTT.

The chain carries TRBV7-9 and TRBJ2-5; 10 bases match TRBD2. The germline V gene has CDR1 SEHNR and CDR2 FQNEAQ (reference sequence). CDR3 length equals 14 residues. After removal of 3 bases from V and 3 bases from J, the junction contained 1 base not matched to a gene. CDR3 sequence (DNA): TGTGCCAGCAGCTTTAGCGGGGGGAAAGAGACCCAGTACTTC. Translated, it gives CASSFSGGKETQYF.

The rearrangement uses TRBV5-6 and TRBJ2-7; D is possibly TRBD2 (7 bases). The germline V gene has CDR1 SGHDT and CDR2 YYEEEE. CDR3 length: 18 residues. V lost 3 bases and J lost 3, with 25 bases in between. This CDR3 is CASSSPKEVGGLHYEQYF. The CDR3 bases are TGTGCCAGCAGCTCCCCAAAGGAGGTCGGGGGGCTTCACTACGAGCAGTACTTC.